Shown below are 29 T cell receptor beta chains from a single sample sequenced in a study of cytomegalovirus exposure and HLA in healthy donors. PCR employed 60 Vbeta and 13 Jbeta primers. The protocol was immunoSEQ multiplex PCR, while the TCRdb copy is restricted to in-frame clones and leaves out a portion. This table holds 150,000 to 200,000 clones, about 80% found once. Sequencing was performed on PBMCs. These TCRs come from a middle-aged man in good health and CMV-seronegative.

The V and J genes are TRBV7-9 and TRBJ1-2, with D unclear. CDR1 is SEHNR and CDR2 is FQNEAQ in the germline V gene (reference sequence). V was trimmed by 7 bases and J by 2 bases, leaving 17 bases between them. CDR3 size: 15 residues. The CDR3 DNA reads as TGTGCCAGCACCCTCCTAGACCCGGGGAACTATGGCTACACCTTC. This gives the protein CASTLLDPGNYGYTF.

CDR3 amino acids: CAWSVSDNEQFF. In DNA, the CDR3 is TGTGCCTGGAGTGTCAGTGACAATGAGCAGTTCTTC. The V gene is TRBV30, the J gene TRBJ2-1; D remains unclear. From germline, CDR1 is GTSNPN and CDR2 SVGIG (reference sequence). Trimming pared 0 bases from V and 5 bases from J, leaving 5 bases between. The CDR3 is 12 amino acids.

This clone appeared once. The V and J genes are TRBV5-6 and TRBJ2-6, with D tentatively TRBD1 (6 bases). Trimming took 3 bases from V and 4 from J, leaving 14 bases between them. The germline V gene has CDR1 SGHDT and CDR2 YYEEEE. CDR3 length: 16 amino acids. Written as DNA, the CDR3 is TGTGCCAGCAGCTATCCTGGGGGCGGAGGGGCCAACGTCCTGACTTTC. The encoded protein is CASSYPGGGGANVLTF.

V usage is TRBV5-4 and J usage is TRBJ1-2; no clear D. Germline CDR1 is SGHNT and CDR2 is YYREEE (reference sequence). The CDR3 is 14 residues long. Trimming cost V 5 bases and J 6 bases, with 17 bases left between them. DNA of the CDR3: TGTGCCAGCAGATTCGGGGAATGGGCTGATGGCTACACCTTC. Protein: CASRFGEWADGYTF.

This rearrangement joins TRBV7-3 to TRBJ2-3, with 9 bases identical to TRBD1. The V segment lost 3 bases and the J segment 5 bases; nucleotides outside the gene matches: 3. CDR1 and CDR2 from the germline V gene are SGHTA and FQGTGA. The CDR3 has 14 amino acids. The CDR3 here is CASSFGTGQDTQYF. In DNA, the CDR3 is TGTGCCAGCAGCTTTGGGACAGGGCAAGATACGCAGTATTTT.

This clone showed up just a few times. This sequence joins TRBV10-1 and TRBJ2-3, with D possibly being TRBD1 (6 bases). Germline V gene lookup returns CDR1 WNHNN and CDR2 SYGVQD (reference sequence). V shed 4 bases and J shed 6 bases, with 23 bases lying between them. The CDR3 has 17 residues. CDR3 amino acids: CASSAPSTQGPSDTQYF. In nucleotides, the CDR3 is TGCGCCAGCAGTGCCCCTTCTACACAGGGACCCTCCGATACGCAGTATTTT.

The CDR3, as DNA: TGCAGCGCCAAAAGCGGGGGAAGAGGGACTGAAGCTTTCTTT. It codes for CSAKSGGRGTEAFF. The chain combines TRBV29-1 with TRBJ1-1; D might be TRBD1 (5 bases). V was clipped by 7 bases and J by 5 bases, with 20 bases between them. There are 14 residues in the CDR3. Germline V gene lookup returns CDR1 SQVTM and CDR2 ANQGSEA.

The chain employs TRBV28 and TRBJ1-1; maybe TRBD1 (5 bases). The V gene's germline CDR1 is MDHEN and CDR2 SYDVKM. The CDR3 consists of 16 residues. Trimming took 2 bases from V and 4 from J, leaving 17 bases between them. CDR3 sequence reads: CASSLVRGGRGTEAFF. The CDR3 DNA follows: TGTGCCAGCAGTTTAGTTCGCGGGGGACGGGGCACTGAAGCTTTCTTT.

The chain recombines TRBV25-1 with TRBJ2-1; D might be TRBD1 (6 bases). Trimming cost V 4 bases and J 6 bases, with 13 bases left between them. CDR1 and CDR2 (germline): MGHDK, SYGVNS. The CDR3 runs to 14 residues. In DNA form, the CDR3 reads TGTGCCAGCAGTGGGGACCCGACAGGCAATGAGCAGTTCTTC. Its translation is CASSGDPTGNEQFF.

The chain couples TRBV21-1 to TRBJ2-3; the D segment call TRBD2 is taken from the table without a DNA check. TRBV21-1 represents a pseudogene. This CDR3 has 14 residues. The DNA of the CDR3 is TGTGCCAGCAGCAAACCTCGAGACACAGATACGCAGTATTTT. Translation: CASSKPRDTDTQYF.

This chain uses TRBV30 with TRBJ2-7, with 10 nucleotides matching TRBD1. CDR1 and CDR2 from the germline V gene are GTSNPN and SVGIG (reference sequence). J lost 3 bases, V lost 0 bases, and 8 bases had no gene match. This CDR3 is 16 amino acids long. The CDR3 nucleotides are TGTGCCTGGAGTGTACGAGGGGGGACAGGGGTCTACGAGCAGTACTTC. Translation gives CAWSVRGGTGVYEQYF.

The chain couples TRBV4-1 to TRBJ1-2; 8 bases fit TRBD1. Unmatched junction bases numbered 8, after V lost 4 bases and J lost 4 bases. CDR3 length: 15 amino acids. Germline-derived CDR1 and CDR2 are MGHRA and YSYEKL. CDR3: CASSLSGQGGYGYTF. CDR3 in DNA: TGCGCCAGCAGCCTTTCTGGACAGGGTGGCTATGGCTACACCTTC.

The chain combines TRBV28 with TRBJ1-1; D may be TRBD1 (5 bases). The CDR3 sequence is 14 residues long. The V end was cut by 11 bases, the J end by 1 base, with 17 bases between. Germline CDR1 and CDR2: MDHEN and SYDVKM. The CDR3 here is CAALTGDWNTEAFF. CDR3 sequence (DNA): TGTGCCGCCTTGACGGGGGATTGGAACACTGAAGCTTTCTTT.

This clone was seen a single time. The chain is built from TRBV5-5 and TRBJ1-5, with TRBD1 as a possible D gene (6 bases). The V gene's germline CDR1 is SGHKS and CDR2 YYEKEE (reference sequence). The CDR3 contains 15 residues. The V gene lost 3 bases and the J gene lost 3 bases, with 13 bases spanning the gap. The DNA for the CDR3 is TGTGCCAGCAGCTCCCTCCGGGACAACAATCAGCCCCAGCATTTT. Protein: CASSSLRDNNQPQHF.

The CDR3, as DNA: TGTGCCAGCAGCCCCAGCGCGAGCTCCTACAATGAGCAGTTCTTC. It yields the protein CASSPSASSYNEQFF. The chain recombines TRBV27 with TRBJ2-1; D call uncertain. Trimming stripped 6 bases from V and 0 bases from J, with 12 bases between. The CDR3 is 15 residues long. The germline V gene encodes CDR1 MNHEY and CDR2 SMNVEV (reference sequence).

The chain joins TRBV6-6 to TRBJ1-1, with 7 positions matching TRBD1. Per germline, CDR1 MNHNY and CDR2 SVGAGI (reference sequence). The CDR3 totals 13 residues. J lost 7 bases, V lost 4 bases, and 6 bases had no gene match. The CDR3 region has the DNA TGTGCCAGCAGTTTGGGACAGCACCGTGAAGCTTTCTTT. Its protein is CASSLGQHREAFF.

This clone appeared once. The V and J genes are TRBV7-2 and TRBJ2-2, with D maybe TRBD2 (7 bases). Germline CDR1 reads SGHTA; CDR2 reads FQGNSA. With 2 bases removed from V and 6 bases from J, the gap between germline ends came to 16 bases. The CDR3 has 16 amino acids. CDR3 protein: CASSLIGRGIAGELFF. DNA for the CDR3: TGTGCCAGCAGCTTAATAGGGAGGGGGATCGCCGGGGAGCTGTTTTTT.

The chain is built from TRBV7-3 and TRBJ2-3; D gene ambiguous. V lost 4 bases, J lost 4 bases, and 9 bases lay in between. The CDR3 totals 13 residues. CDR1 is SGHTA, CDR2 FQGTGA, per germline. The chain's CDR3 is CASSSGVADTQYF. CDR3 DNA: TGTGCCAGCAGCTCCGGAGTGGCAGATACGCAGTATTTT.

A single count supports this clone. V is TRBV28 and J is TRBJ2-3; 12 positions agree with TRBD2. The CDR3 sequence is 18 residues long. V lost 1 base, J lost 6 bases, and 11 bases stayed unmatched. Germline CDR1 MDHEN, CDR2 SYDVKM. CDR3 region: CASSLYRTSGTLGDTQYF. The DNA of the CDR3 is TGTGCCAGCAGTTTATATCGGACTAGCGGGACCCTTGGGGATACGCAGTATTTT.

The chain is built from TRBV11-2 and TRBJ2-5; 9 bases are shared with TRBD2. Trimming at V came to 3 bases and at J to 7 bases, leaving 6 bases not matched to a gene. Germline assignment: CDR1 SGHAT and CDR2 FQNNGV. CDR3 length: 14 residues. The CDR3 bases are TGTGCCAGCAGCTTTAGCGGGGGAGGGGTGACCCAGTACTTC. It is translated as CASSFSGGGVTQYF.

This clone was seen a few times. The chain combines TRBV7-3 with TRBJ2-5; D remains ambiguous. The DNA end is a closer match to TRBJ2-7, so the J assignment may be wrong. The CDR3 loop spans 13 amino acids. Germline loops: CDR1 SGHTA, CDR2 FQGTGA. For the CDR3, the DNA is TGTGCCAGCAGCCCGCCAGGCTCCTACGAGCAGTACTTC. The encoded protein is CASSPPGSYEQYF.

The chain joins TRBV19 to TRBJ1-1, with D hard to call. Germline CDR1 reads LNHDA; CDR2 reads SQIVND (reference sequence). The CDR3 totals 12 residues. Trimming took 3 bases from V and 10 from J, leaving 12 bases between them. The CDR3 DNA sequence: TGTGCCAGTAGTATTCAGCGGGGTGTAGCTTTCTTT. It translates to CASSIQRGVAFF. Complete variable domain (other parts from reference TRBV19 and TRBJ1-1): DGGITQSPKYLFRKEGQNVTLSCEQNLNHDAMYWYRQDPGQGLRLIYYSQIVNDFQKGDIAEGYSVSREKKESFPLTVTSAQKNPTAFYLCASSIQRGVAFFGQGTRLTVV.

The V gene is TRBV6-5, the J gene TRBJ2-2; 7 nucleotides line up with TRBD2. J lost 5 bases, V lost 5 bases, and 2 bases had no gene match. This CDR3 has 13 residues. Germline V lookup: CDR1 MNHEY, CDR2 SVGAGI. For the CDR3, the DNA is TGTGCCAGCAGTGGACTAGTGACCGGGGAGCTGTTTTTT. Encoded protein: CASSGLVTGELFF.

This clone came up once. The chain has TRBV5-1 and TRBJ1-1; 8 bases fit TRBD1. The CDR3 has 14 amino acids. Trimming took 4 bases from V and 2 from J; bases not matched to a gene: 4. The germline V gene has CDR1 SGHRS and CDR2 YFSETQ. CDR3: CASSGDRGNTEAFF. Written as DNA, the CDR3 is TGCGCCAGCAGCGGCGACAGGGGTAACACTGAAGCTTTCTTT.

This sequence joins TRBV5-5 and TRBJ1-5, with 7 bases lining up with TRBD1. The CDR3 loop spans 13 amino acids. CDR1 SGHKS and CDR2 YYEKEE come from the germline V gene (reference sequence). V dropped 3 bases and J dropped 4; count of bases not matched to a gene: 1. The CDR3 spells CASSWGQNQPQHF. The CDR3 DNA follows: TGTGCCAGCAGCTGGGGACAGAATCAGCCCCAGCATTTT.

This chain uses TRBV6-1 with TRBJ1-1, with 7 bases matching TRBD1. Germline V gene data show CDR1 as MNHNS and CDR2 as SASEGT. Unmatched junction bases numbered 10, after V lost 4 bases and J lost 8 bases. This CDR3 is 14 amino acids long. In DNA form, the CDR3 reads TGTGCCAGCAGTGGGGGACAGACACCCATGGAAGCTTTCTTT. Translating gives CASSGGQTPMEAFF.

The chain is built from TRBV27 and TRBJ1-5; 7 nucleotides match TRBD1. The V gene end was trimmed by 2 bases and the J gene end by 3 bases; junction bases not matched to a gene: 7. The CDR3 sequence is 16 residues long. Germline V gene lookup returns CDR1 MNHEY and CDR2 SMNVEV (reference sequence). The CDR3 DNA reads as TGTGCCAGCAGTTTAGGGCGAGGGGGCCCCAATCAGCCCCAGCATTTT. Translation: CASSLGRGGPNQPQHF.

The chain joins TRBV2 to TRBJ1-1; 12 nucleotides match TRBD1. V shed 7 bases and J 11 bases; nucleotides not matched to a gene: 14. This CDR3 has 15 amino acids. Germline assignment: CDR1 SNHLY and CDR2 FYNNEI. Here the CDR3 reads CASTNPRGQGAMAFF. The DNA of the CDR3 is TGTGCCAGCACCAACCCGAGGGGACAGGGGGCAATGGCTTTCTTT.

The rearrangement links TRBV6-6 to TRBJ2-1; 7 bases match TRBD2. The germline V gene has CDR1 MNHNY and CDR2 SVGAGI (reference sequence). V was clipped by 7 bases and J by 6 bases; unmatched bases: 12. The CDR3 contains 15 residues. CDR3 bases: TGTGCCAGCATTAACAGCGGGGCTGGTTCCAATGAGCAGTTCTTC. Protein product: CASINSGAGSNEQFF.